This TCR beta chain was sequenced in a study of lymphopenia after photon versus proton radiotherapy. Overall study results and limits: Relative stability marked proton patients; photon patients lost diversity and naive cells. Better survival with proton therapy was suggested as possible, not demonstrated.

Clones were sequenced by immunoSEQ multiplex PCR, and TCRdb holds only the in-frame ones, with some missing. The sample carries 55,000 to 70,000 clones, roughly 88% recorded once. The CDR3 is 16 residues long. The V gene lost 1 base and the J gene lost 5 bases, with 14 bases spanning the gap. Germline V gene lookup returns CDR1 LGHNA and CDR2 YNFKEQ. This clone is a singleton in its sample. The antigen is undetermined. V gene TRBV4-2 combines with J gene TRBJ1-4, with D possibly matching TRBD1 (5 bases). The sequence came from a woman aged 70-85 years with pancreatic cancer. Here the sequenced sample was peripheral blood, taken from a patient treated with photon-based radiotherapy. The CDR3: CASSQAVGGANEKLFF. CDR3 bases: TGTGCCAGCAGCCAAGCCGTGGGGGGAGCAAATGAAAAACTGTTTTTT.